A single sample is the source of the 28 T cell receptor beta chains below, sequenced in a study of blood T cell repertoires in COVID-19 (dated by TCRdb to between 2020 and 2021). The library was built by means of the immunoSEQ multiplex PCR assay. TCRdb re-hosts the immuneACCESS table, in-frame sequences only. Its copies lack some clones; in the studies checked, an unresolved V gene accounts for under half of them, and the cause for the rest is not known. A total of about 170,000 clones appear in this sample, more than 75% of them only once. The ten top clones hold over 2% of the sample. Material for sequencing was peripheral blood. These receptors came from a man aged 45-65 years who had recovered from COVID-19.

The rearrangement uses TRBV9 and TRBJ2-2, with D hard to call. The CDR3 length is 13 residues. V was clipped by 0 bases and J by 7 bases, with 7 bases between them. Germline V gives CDR1 SGDLS, CDR2 YYNGEE. CDR3 DNA: TGTGCCAGCAGCGTAGTTCCCGGCGGGGAGCTGTTTTTT. It codes for CASSVVPGGELFF. The full variable domain, its missing parts supplied by reference TRBV9 and TRBJ2-2, is DSGVTQTPKHLITATGQRVTLRCSPRSGDLSVYWYQQSLDQGLQFLIQYYNGEERAKGNILERFSAQQFPDLHSELNLSSLELGDSALYFCASSVVPGGELFFGEGSRLTVL.

V usage is TRBV4-1 and J usage is TRBJ1-3; 10 bases are a match to TRBD1. The CDR3 consists of 17 residues. After removal of 4 bases from V and 2 bases from J, the junction contained 8 bases not matched to a gene. Germline assignment: CDR1 MGHRA and CDR2 YSYEKL. DNA for the CDR3: TGCGCCAGCAGCCGGGGGGGACAGGGGATTACTGGAAACACCATATATTTT. This codes for CASSRGGQGITGNTIYF.

The CDR3 here is CASSATEAFYNEQFF. CDR3 nucleotide sequence: TGTGCCAGCAGCGCTACCGAGGCCTTTTACAATGAGCAGTTCTTC. V and J are TRBV6-5 and TRBJ2-1; no firm D call. The germline V gene has CDR1 MNHEY and CDR2 SVGAGI. CDR3 length equals 15 residues. The V end was cut by 6 bases, the J end by 4 bases, with 16 bases between.

The V gene is TRBV7-2, the J gene TRBJ1-5; D might be TRBD1 (5 bases). V was clipped by 1 base and J by 4 bases, with 8 bases between them. The germline V gene encodes CDR1 SGHTA and CDR2 FQGNSA. This CDR3 is 14 amino acids long. The CDR3 is CASSLGGGNQPQHF. The CDR3 DNA follows: TGTGCCAGCAGCTTAGGGGGGGGGAATCAGCCCCAGCATTTT. The entire variable domain, with the rest obtained from reference TRBV7-2 and TRBJ1-5, is as follows: GAGVSQSPSNKVTEKGKDVELRCDPISGHTALYWYRQSLGQGLEFLIYFQGNSAPDKSGLPSDRFSAERTGGSVSTLTIQRTQQEDSAVYLCASSLGGGNQPQHFGDGTRLSIL.

The chain employs TRBV28 and TRBJ2-1; TRBD1 agrees at 7 bases. The trim removed 8 bases at V and 6 bases at J, leaving 7 bases unmatched. Per germline, CDR1 MDHEN and CDR2 SYDVKM. The CDR3 sequence is 13 residues long. The CDR3 reads CASGRDSGNEQFF. CDR3 bases: TGTGCCAGCGGCCGGGACAGCGGCAATGAGCAGTTCTTC.

The gene calls are TRBV9 and TRBJ2-3, with 9 bases that match TRBD1. Germline V gene sequence: CDR1 SGDLS, CDR2 YYNGEE. J gave up 3 bases and V 3 bases, and 5 bases lay outside the gene matches. The CDR3 runs 15 residues. The CDR3 is CASSERTGVTDTQYF. The DNA for the CDR3 is TGTGCCAGCAGCGAAAGGACAGGGGTGACAGATACGCAGTATTTT.

This clone was detected only a few times. The chain employs TRBV28 and TRBJ1-2; D possibly corresponds to TRBD1 (6 bases). V lost 7 bases and J 8 bases, leaving 17 bases between the germline ends. CDR3 length equals 13 residues. Germline CDR1 is MDHEN and CDR2 is SYDVKM. CDR3 sequence: CASTIRDRSGYTF. The CDR3 nucleotides read TGTGCCAGCACGATTCGAGACAGGTCCGGCTACACCTTC.

The J gene is TRBJ2-1, the V gene TRBV2, with D unclear. This CDR3 contains 15 residues. Germline CDR1 reads SNHLY; CDR2 reads FYNNEI. Trimming removed 2 bases at V and 0 bases at J, with 8 bases between. DNA of the CDR3: TGTGCCAGCAGTGAACGGCGGAACTCCTACAATGAGCAGTTCTTC. As protein: CASSERRNSYNEQFF.

The CDR3 is CASSPPRGQGYNEQFF. The CDR3 bases are TGTGCCAGCAGCCCACCCCGAGGACAGGGATACAATGAGCAGTTCTTC. The chain joins TRBV6-2 or TRBV6-3 to TRBJ2-1; 8 bases fit TRBD1. Germline lookup yields CDR1 MNHEY and CDR2 SVGEGT. The CDR3 runs 16 residues. V lost 6 bases, J lost 4 bases, and 11 bases stayed unmatched.

The chain employs TRBV4-1 and TRBJ1-2; 7 nucleotides line up with TRBD1. The V segment lost 2 bases and the J segment 3 bases; nucleotides outside the gene matches: 3. The CDR3 covers 14 residues. Per the germline V gene, CDR1 is MGHRA and CDR2 is YSYEKL. The CDR3 region is CASSQQGVDYGYTF. The CDR3 DNA sequence: TGCGCCAGCAGCCAACAGGGGGTCGACTATGGCTACACCTTC.

The rearrangement joins TRBV9 to TRBJ2-7; 13 bases are a match to TRBD2. Looked up from germline, CDR1 is SGDLS and CDR2 is YYNGEE. V was clipped by 4 bases and J by 2 bases; unmatched bases: 6. The CDR3 spans 16 residues. The CDR3 sequence is CASSPGLAGTAYEQYF. CDR3 DNA: TGTGCCAGCAGCCCGGGACTAGCGGGGACCGCCTACGAGCAGTACTTC.

The V and J genes are TRBV6-4 and TRBJ1-2, with a tentative D call TRBD1 (5 bases). This CDR3 is 13 amino acids long. Germline CDR1 reads MRHNA; CDR2 reads SNTAGT. Between the trimmed V and J ends, which lost 4 bases and 2 bases, there was a span of 8 bases. The CDR3 loop reads CASSGGRNYGYTF. As DNA, the CDR3 is TGTGCCAGCAGTGGGGGCAGGAACTATGGCTACACCTTC.

The chain employs TRBV7-2 and TRBJ1-2, with D possibly TRBD1 on 5 matching bases. There are 16 residues in the CDR3. Trimming removed 5 bases at V and 1 base at J, with 17 bases between. The germline V gene encodes CDR1 SGHTA and CDR2 FQGNSA. CDR3 in amino acids: CASSPGRGRDNYGYTF. The CDR3 region has the DNA TGTGCCAGCAGCCCAGGGCGGGGCAGGGATAACTATGGCTACACCTTC.

The chain couples TRBV28 to TRBJ1-3; 7 nucleotides match TRBD1. The CDR3 is 17 residues long. CDR1 and CDR2 (germline): MDHEN, SYDVKM. The V segment lost 4 bases and the J segment 0 bases; nucleotides outside the gene matches: 9. The CDR3 DNA reads as TGTGCCAGCAGTTCCTCCCTCGGACAGGCCTCTGGAAACACCATATATTTT. It specifies CASSSSLGQASGNTIYF.

The V and J genes are TRBV4-3 and TRBJ1-1; D not resolved. The ends were cut back, 1 base at V and 3 bases at J, with 9 bases in the middle. The V gene's germline CDR1 is LGHNA and CDR2 YSLEER. The CDR3 contains 14 residues. CDR3 nucleotide sequence: TGCGCCAGCAGCCAAGCGTCCGGGTACACTGAAGCTTTCTTT. Its protein product is CASSQASGYTEAFF.

The genes are TRBV4-1 and TRBJ2-7, with a tentative D call TRBD1 (5 bases). Germline-derived CDR1 and CDR2 are MGHRA and YSYEKL. The CDR3 covers 14 residues. Trimming removed 5 bases at V and 3 bases at J, with 14 bases between. The DNA of the CDR3 is TGCGCCAGCAGCTACGACTTGGACAACTACGAGCAGTACTTC. It encodes CASSYDLDNYEQYF.

The V and J genes are TRBV6-2 or TRBV6-3 and TRBJ2-1, with D perhaps matching TRBD2 (5 bases). The CDR3 length is 15 residues. V was cut by 2 bases and J by 0 bases, with 8 bases left in between. The germline CDR1 and CDR2 sequences are MNHEY and SVGEGT. In nucleotides, the CDR3 is TGTGCCAGCAGTTACCCGGGAAGCTCCTACAATGAGCAGTTCTTC. Translated: CASSYPGSSYNEQFF.

V and J are TRBV2 and TRBJ1-1, with no clear D. This CDR3 comprises 12 residues. V was cut by 8 bases and J by 5 bases, with 12 bases left in between. Germline lookup yields CDR1 SNHLY and CDR2 FYNNEI. As DNA, the CDR3 is TGTGCCAGCGCGCGGGGAGGGACTGAAGCTTTCTTT. It specifies CASARGGTEAFF. Drawing the rest from reference TRBV2 and TRBJ1-1, the complete variable domain is EPEVTQTPSHQVTQMGQEVILRCVPISNHLYFYWYRQILGQKVEFLVSFYNNEISEKSEIFDDQFSVERPDGSNFTLKIRSTKLEDSAMYFCASARGGTEAFFGQGTRLTVV.

This chain connects TRBV6-6 to TRBJ1-1, with D unresolved. Trimming cost V 7 bases and J 2 bases, with 11 bases left between them. CDR3 length: 13 residues. Germline CDR1 reads MNHNY; CDR2 reads SVGAGI (reference sequence). CDR3 loop: CASTLGLNTEAFF. Written as DNA, the CDR3 is TGTGCCAGCACCCTAGGTCTAAACACTGAAGCTTTCTTT.

The rearrangement uses TRBV30 and TRBJ1-6, with TRBD1 matching 8 bases. The J segment lost 7 bases and the V segment lost 5 bases, leaving 7 bases of the junction unmatched. The V gene's germline CDR1 is GTSNPN and CDR2 SVGIG (reference sequence). This CDR3 comprises 14 residues. Here the CDR3 reads CAWAPGQANSPLHF. Here the CDR3 DNA reads TGTGCCTGGGCTCCGGGACAGGCGAATTCACCCCTCCACTTT.

The chain couples TRBV19 to TRBJ2-1, with TRBD1 matching over 11 bases. The ends lost 8 bases at V and 8 bases at J; junction bases unmatched: 5. Germline CDR1 is LNHDA and CDR2 is SQIVND (reference sequence). The CDR3 loop spans 13 amino acids. CDR3 coding DNA: TGTGCCAGTGGGACAGGGGGTAATGATGAGCAGTTCTTC. Its translation: CASGTGGNDEQFF.

The chain combines TRBV4-2 with TRBJ2-7; 12 bases agree with TRBD2. The CDR3 has 14 residues. Unmatched junction bases numbered 5, after V lost 4 bases and J lost 7 bases. Germline loops: CDR1 LGHNA, CDR2 YNFKEQ. The CDR3 is CASSPSGGGGEQYF. DNA for the CDR3: TGTGCCAGCAGCCCTAGCGGGGGGGGAGGGGAGCAGTACTTC.

This clone has only a few counts. The chain is built from TRBV28 and TRBJ1-1, with no clear D. The CDR3 totals 14 residues. The V and J ends lost 1 base and 1 base respectively, with 7 bases between them. Germline values: CDR1 MDHEN, CDR2 SYDVKM. CDR3 in DNA: TGTGCCAGCAGTTTATTGTCAGGGAACACTGAAGCTTTCTTT. As protein: CASSLLSGNTEAFF.

V gene TRBV9 combines with J gene TRBJ2-5, with D uncertain. V was shortened by 0 bases and J by 9 bases, with 9 bases between the two germline ends. Per the germline V gene, CDR1 is SGDLS and CDR2 is YYNGEE. This CDR3 is built from 12 residues. The CDR3 sequence is CASSVVGLAQYF. CDR3 sequence (DNA): TGTGCCAGCAGCGTAGTCGGGTTGGCCCAGTACTTC.

The chain employs TRBV19 and TRBJ2-2, with 7 bases lining up with TRBD1. V gave up 9 bases and J gave up 0 bases; unmatched junction bases: 4. The germline V gene encodes CDR1 LNHDA and CDR2 SQIVND (reference sequence). This CDR3 contains 14 residues. This CDR3 reads CASRQGPNTGELFF. CDR3 coding DNA: TGTGCCAGCCGACAGGGACCGAACACCGGGGAGCTGTTTTTT.

The chain recombines TRBV28 with TRBJ1-1; 8 nucleotides match TRBD1. CDR1 MDHEN and CDR2 SYDVKM come from the germline V gene. The CDR3 sequence is 15 residues long. V dropped 5 bases and J dropped 0; count of bases not matched to a gene: 5. CDR3 sequence (DNA): TGTGCCAGCAGTCTACCGACAGGGGTGAACACTGAAGCTTTCTTT. It specifies CASSLPTGVNTEAFF.

The table lists this clone with a count of one. The chain couples TRBV19 to TRBJ2-6; tentative D call: TRBD1 (6 bases). Germline CDR1 and CDR2: LNHDA and SQIVND (reference sequence). This CDR3 has 16 residues. With 8 bases removed from V and 3 bases from J, the gap between germline ends came to 17 bases. CDR3 sequence reads: CASAPTGTYGANVLTF. Here the CDR3 DNA reads TGTGCCAGTGCTCCTACCGGGACATATGGGGCCAACGTCCTGACTTTC.

The V gene is TRBV19, the J gene TRBJ1-1; D is possibly TRBD1 (5 bases). Trimming took 9 bases from V and 1 from J, leaving 15 bases between them. The CDR3 spans 14 residues. Per germline, CDR1 LNHDA and CDR2 SQIVND (reference sequence). CDR3 DNA: TGTGCCAGCACTGAAGGACAATGGAACACTGAAGCTTTCTTT. Its protein product is CASTEGQWNTEAFF.